The 9 T cell receptor beta chains presented below share a single source sample, sequenced in a study of cytomegalovirus exposure and HLA in healthy donors. Sequencing was performed with immunoSEQ multiplex PCR; in TCRdb, only in-frame clones are kept and a portion is missing. This table has 150,000 to 200,000 clones, roughly 89% appearing once. The sequencing sample was made of PBMCs. Receptor source: a woman younger than 45 in good health and CMV-seronegative.

The chain recombines TRBV14 with TRBJ2-7; D possibly corresponds to TRBD2 (6 bases). The CDR3 runs to 14 residues. Between the trimmed V and J ends, which lost 1 base and 2 bases, there was a span of 9 bases. Germline loops: CDR1 SGHDN, CDR2 FVKESK. CDR3 protein: CASSQVAGPYEQYF. The CDR3 DNA follows: TGTGCCAGCAGCCAAGTGGCGGGGCCCTACGAGCAGTACTTC.

The chain couples TRBV7-2 to TRBJ2-1; 8 bases match TRBD2. CDR1 is SGHTA, CDR2 FQGNSA, per germline. J gave up 5 bases and V 3 bases, and 9 bases lay outside the gene matches. The CDR3 is 16 amino acids. The CDR3 DNA follows: TGTGCCAGCAGCTTCGCGGGGGGATTAGGGGACAATGAGCAGTTCTTC. Amino acid sequence: CASSFAGGLGDNEQFF.

V is TRBV7-2 and J is TRBJ2-5; 8 bases agree with TRBD2. The CDR3 runs 14 residues. Germline V lookup: CDR1 SGHTA, CDR2 FQGNSA. V lost 6 bases, J lost 5 bases, and 8 bases stayed unmatched. CDR3 protein: CASRGLEGWETQYF. CDR3 DNA: TGTGCCAGCAGGGGACTAGAGGGGTGGGAGACCCAGTACTTC.

The chain links TRBV6-1 to TRBJ2-4; 8 positions match TRBD1. CDR3 length: 14 amino acids. The junction had 5 bases not matched to a gene; V was cut back by 3 bases and J by 7 bases. The V gene's germline CDR1 is MNHNS and CDR2 SASEGT. CDR3 protein: CASSDWGQANIQYF. CDR3 in DNA: TGTGCCAGCAGTGACTGGGGACAGGCGAACATTCAGTACTTC.

The chain couples TRBV5-6 to TRBJ1-2; perhaps TRBD1 as D (5 bases). This CDR3 is 15 amino acids long. V was cut by 0 bases and J by 2 bases, with 11 bases left in between. Germline CDR1 and CDR2: SGHDT and YYEEEE. The CDR3 sequence is CASSLGLGANYGYTF. The CDR3 DNA sequence: TGTGCCAGCAGCTTGGGCCTTGGGGCCAACTATGGCTACACCTTC.

The table lists this clone with a count of one. This sequence joins TRBV27 and TRBJ2-1; 7 bases match TRBD1. Germline-derived CDR1 and CDR2 are MNHEY and SMNVEV (reference sequence). V was clipped by 5 bases and J by 1 base; unmatched bases: 5. The CDR3 consists of 15 residues. The CDR3 sequence is CASSPGTESYNEQFF. In DNA, the CDR3 is TGTGCCAGCAGTCCAGGGACAGAATCCTACAATGAGCAGTTCTTC.

J is TRBJ2-7 and V is TRBV4-2; 10 positions agree with TRBD1. V gave up 1 base and J gave up 3 bases; unmatched junction bases: 3. This CDR3 contains 15 residues. Germline CDR1 is LGHNA and CDR2 is YNFKEQ. Written as DNA, the CDR3 is TGTGCCAGCAGCCAAGGACAGGGGGCGAACTACGAGCAGTACTTC. Protein product: CASSQGQGANYEQYF.

This chain joins TRBV19 and TRBJ2-3; 8 bases are shared with TRBD1. With V trimmed by 7 bases and J by 4 bases, 4 bases remained unmatched. In germline, CDR1 is LNHDA, CDR2 SQIVND (reference sequence). The CDR3 runs to 13 residues. Here the CDR3 DNA reads TGTGCCAGTAAGGACAGGGCCCCAGATACGCAGTATTTT. It is translated as CASKDRAPDTQYF.

This clone has ten or more counts. The V and J genes are TRBV4-1 and TRBJ2-7, with D possibly TRBD1 on 5 matching bases. CDR1 and CDR2 from the germline V gene are MGHRA and YSYEKL. V gave up 0 bases and J gave up 5 bases, with 14 bases separating them. The CDR3 has 15 residues. Written as DNA, the CDR3 is TGCGCCAGCAGCCAAGAGTACGACAGAGGCCACGAGCAGTACTTC. It is translated as CASSQEYDRGHEQYF.